These T cell receptor beta chains were read from a single sample in a study of blood T cell repertoires in COVID-19. The table came from immunoSEQ multiplex PCR; TCRdb's copy has only in-frame clones and leaves some out. This sample has more than 100,000 clones, with 84% found just once. Input material: peripheral blood. All receptors come from a woman aged 25 to 39 who had recovered from COVID-19. CDR3s include the opening cysteine and the closing phenylalanine or tryptophan. Each record gives: CDR3 length, V gene, J gene, clone size, D gene, CDR3 protein, CDR3 DNA. A D gene is named only where the DNA matches it firmly. Size is omitted from some rows. Given values are once, few, many or a class for expanded clones.

15	TRBV5-1	TRBJ1-6	NA	NA	CASSMDSSYNSPLHF	TGCGCCAGCAGTATGGACAGCTCCTATAATTCACCCCTCCACTTT
12	TRBV3-1/TRBV3-2	TRBJ1-2	NA	NA	CASSQQGNGYTF	TGTGCCAGCAGCCAACAGGGGAACGGCTACACCTTC
14	TRBV14	TRBJ2-7	NA	TRBD1	CASSLTGIDYEQYF	TGTGCCAGCAGCCTGACAGGGATCGACTACGAGCAGTACTTC
17	TRBV7-3	TRBJ2-2	once	TRBD2	CASSHVGREPYTGELFF	TGTGCCAGCAGTCACGTAGGGCGGGAGCCGTACACCGGGGAGCTGTTTTTT
14	TRBV30	TRBJ1-2	NA	NA	CAWSAFFAGDGYTF	TGTGCCTGGAGTGCATTTTTTGCAGGGGATGGCTACACCTTC
17	TRBV5-1	TRBJ2-1	NA	TRBD2	CASSLAGLAGGPYEQFF	TGCGCCAGCAGCTTGGCCGGCCTAGCGGGAGGGCCGTATGAGCAGTTCTTC
12	TRBV2	TRBJ2-5	NA	TRBD1	CASKQGGETQYF	TGTGCCAGCAAACAGGGGGGAGAGACCCAGTACTTC
15	TRBV5-4	TRBJ2-7	NA	TRBD1	CASSFGTGGGYEQYF	TGTGCCAGCAGCTTTGGGACAGGGGGCGGCTACGAGCAGTACTTC
15	TRBV19	TRBJ1-1	NA	TRBD1	CASSIGGQGGTEAFF	TGTGCCAGTAGTATTGGGGGACAGGGAGGCACTGAAGCTTTCTTT
15	TRBV6-4	TRBJ2-2	NA	NA	CASSDPRFRAGELFF	TGTGCCAGCAGTGACCCCAGATTCAGGGCCGGGGAGCTGTTTTTT
17	TRBV7-3	TRBJ2-1	NA	TRBD2	CASSSGTSGASYNEQFF	TGTGCCAGCAGCTCCGGGACTAGCGGAGCCTCCTACAATGAGCAGTTCTTC
13	TRBV25-1	TRBJ2-7	once	NA	CASSGHRIYEQYF	TGTGCCAGCAGTGGACACAGGATCTACGAGCAGTACTTC
16	TRBV21-1	TRBJ2-3	medium-sized	NA	CASSKGWGDSTDTQYF	TGTGCCAGCAGCAAAGGGTGGGGGGACAGTACAGATACGCAGTATTTT
15	TRBV6-6	TRBJ1-1	NA	NA	CASSYYQRGNTEAFF	TGTGCCAGCAGTTACTACCAACGGGGGAACACTGAAGCTTTCTTT
16	TRBV5-1	TRBJ1-1	NA	TRBD1	CASSLEGAGGFTEAFF	TGCGCCAGCAGCTTAGAAGGTGCAGGGGGTTTCACTGAAGCTTTCTTT
13	TRBV12-3/TRBV12-4	TRBJ1-3	NA	NA	CASRFASGNTIYF	TGTGCCAGCCGGTTTGCCTCTGGAAACACCATATATTTT
15	TRBV27	TRBJ1-6	NA	NA	CASSLFQGLNSPLHF	TGTGCCAGCAGTTTATTTCAGGGACTGAATTCACCCCTCCACTTT